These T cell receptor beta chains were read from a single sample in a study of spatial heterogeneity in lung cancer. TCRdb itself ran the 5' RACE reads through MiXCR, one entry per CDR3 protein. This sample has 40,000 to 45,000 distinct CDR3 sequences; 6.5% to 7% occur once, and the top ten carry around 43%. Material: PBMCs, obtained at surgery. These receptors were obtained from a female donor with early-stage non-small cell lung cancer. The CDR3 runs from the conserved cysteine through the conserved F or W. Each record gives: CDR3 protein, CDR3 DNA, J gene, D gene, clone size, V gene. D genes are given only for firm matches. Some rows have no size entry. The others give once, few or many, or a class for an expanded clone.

CDR3: CASSQDRGGPGYF
DNA: TGTGCCAGCAGCCAAGATCGGGGGGGCCCAGGGTACTTC
J: TRBJ2-5
D: TRBD2
size: -
V: TRBV3-1

CDR3: CASLYQGSDTQYF
DNA: TGTGCCAGCTTGTATCAGGGATCAGATACGCAGTATTTT
J: TRBJ2-3
D: -
size: large
V: TRBV2

CDR3: CSARNERGGYEQYF
DNA: TGCAGTGCTAGAAACGAGCGGGGGGGCTACGAGCAGTACTTC
J: TRBJ2-7
D: TRBD2
size: many
V: TRBV20-1

CDR3: CASWEDRLGNTIYF
DNA: TGTGCCAGCTGGGAGGACAGGCTCGGAAACACCATATATTTT
J: TRBJ1-3
D: TRBD1
size: few
V: TRBV18

CDR3: CASSVGGGTYNEQFF
DNA: TGTGCCAGCAGCGTAGGCGGGGGAACCTACAATGAGCAGTTCTTC
J: TRBJ2-1
D: TRBD2
size: few
V: TRBV9

CDR3: CASSFRDRASYYGYTF
DNA: TGTGCCAGCAGCTTCCGGGACAGGGCTTCCTACTATGGCTACACCTTC
J: TRBJ1-2
D: TRBD1
size: few
V: TRBV7-2

CDR3: CASSQPPVNEQFF
DNA: TGCGCCAGCAGCCAACCCCCCGTCAATGAGCAGTTCTTC
J: TRBJ2-1
D: -
size: few
V: TRBV4-3

CDR3: CAISESGDSYAYTF
DNA: TGTGCCATCAGTGAGTCAGGCGACTCCTATGCCTACACCTTC
J: TRBJ1-2
D: -
size: -
V: TRBV10-3

CDR3: CASSLGANQPQHF
DNA: TGTGCCAGCAGCTTAGGGGCGAATCAGCCCCAGCATTTT
J: TRBJ1-5
D: -
size: few
V: TRBV7-2

CDR3: CSARRTGTREAFF
DNA: TGCAGTGCTAGAAGGACAGGGACCCGTGAAGCTTTCTTT
J: TRBJ1-1
D: TRBD1
size: many
V: TRBV20-1

CDR3: CATSDSNQPQHF
DNA: TGTGCCACCAGCGACAGCAATCAGCCCCAGCATTTT
J: TRBJ1-5
D: -
size: -
V: TRBV24-1

CDR3: CASSPSGLAGGRNIQYF
DNA: TGTGCCAGCAGCCCCAGCGGGCTAGCGGGGGGGCGGAACATTCAGTACTTC
J: TRBJ2-4
D: TRBD2
size: many
V: TRBV7-8

CDR3: CSAPRGTGVGNEQFF
DNA: TGCAGTGCCCCGCGAGGGACAGGGGTTGGGAATGAGCAGTTCTTC
J: TRBJ2-1
D: TRBD1
size: many
V: TRBV20-1

CDR3: CASSLAPAGANTQYF
DNA: TGCGCCAGCAGCTTGGCGCCCGCCGGGGCAAATACGCAGTATTTT
J: TRBJ2-3
D: -
size: many
V: TRBV5-1

CDR3: CASSPDSGLNYGYTF
DNA: TGCGCCAGCAGCCCCGACTCAGGACTAAACTATGGCTACACCTTC
J: TRBJ1-2
D: -
size: many
V: TRBV5-1

CDR3: CASSRGPSTDTQYF
DNA: TGTGCCAGCAGCCGCGGGCCATCCACAGATACGCAGTATTTT
J: TRBJ2-3
D: -
size: many
V: TRBV7-2

CDR3: CASSSSGPKGTDTQYF
DNA: TGTGCCAGCAGTTCGTCCGGGCCAAAAGGGACAGATACGCAGTATTTT
J: TRBJ2-3
D: -
size: many
V: TRBV28

CDR3: CSATGQGRAPLHF
DNA: TGCAGTGCTACCGGACAGGGACGGGCACCCCTCCACTTT
J: TRBJ1-6
D: TRBD1
size: few
V: TRBV20-1

CDR3: CATSSTSSTDTQYF
DNA: TGTGCCACCTCCTCTACCTCTAGCACAGATACGCAGTATTTT
J: TRBJ2-3
D: -
size: few
V: TRBV2

CDR3: CASSLSSNEKLFF
DNA: TGTGCCAGCAGCTTGAGCAGTAATGAAAAACTGTTTTTT
J: TRBJ1-4
D: -
size: many
V: TRBV5-4

CDR3: CASSARDANTEAFF
DNA: TGTGCCAGCAGTGCTCGTGACGCGAACACTGAAGCTTTCTTT
J: TRBJ1-1
D: -
size: -
V: TRBV6-1

CDR3: CSARGQTVRGYTF
DNA: TGCAGTGCTAGAGGGCAGACTGTCAGGGGCTACACCTTC
J: TRBJ1-2
D: -
size: many
V: TRBV20-1

CDR3: CASSLEFPGSEAFF
DNA: TGTGCCAGCAGCTTAGAGTTTCCAGGTTCTGAAGCTTTCTTT
J: TRBJ1-1
D: -
size: many
V: TRBV7-9

CDR3: CAWSPGQGASGTGELFF
DNA: TGTGCCTGGAGCCCGGGACAGGGGGCCTCGGGGACCGGGGAGCTGTTTTTT
J: TRBJ2-2
D: TRBD1
size: few
V: TRBV30

CDR3: CASSLWGPNEAFF
DNA: TGTGCCAGCAGCCTATGGGGACCTAACGAAGCTTTCTTT
J: TRBJ1-1
D: -
size: many
V: TRBV3-1